This T cell receptor beta chain was documented in a study of OX40 agonist ivuxolimab in advanced cancers. Profiling relied on immunoSEQ multiplex PCR, and the TCRdb table lists in-frame clones only, not all of them. The data hold 60,000 to 70,000 clones, with roughly 90% observed a single time. Study-level results: At 0.1 to 3.0 mg/kg and by week 6, CD4+ and CD8+ T cells in the blood had expanded clonally.

Regarding this clone: No antigen is known for it.

The specimen comprised CD4+ or CD8+ T cells sorted from blood, sampled in a trial of the OX40 agonist ivuxolimab. The clonotype originates from an adult with an advanced solid tumor such as melanoma, head and neck, liver or kidney cancer.

The CDR3: CASSFRQGAEGYTF. CDR3 nucleotides: TGTGCCAGTAGTTTCCGACAGGGGGCAGAAGGCTACACCTTC. The chain has TRBV19 and TRBJ1-2, with 10 bases lining up with TRBD1. V lost 5 bases, J lost 8 bases, and 8 bases stayed unmatched. The CDR3 is 14 amino acids. CDR1 LNHDA and CDR2 SQIVND come from the germline V gene (reference sequence).